The 17 T cell receptor beta chains in this list originate from one sample, sequenced in a study of blood T cell repertoires in COVID-19. Libraries were prepared by immunoSEQ multiplex PCR; TCRdb keeps only in-frame clonotypes and omits some of them. Found here are about 270,000 clones, approximately 89% of them singletons; the top ten hold 1.5% to 2%. Specimen: peripheral blood. The receptors originated from a woman aged 55-70 years who had recovered from COVID-19.

The genes are TRBV5-1 and TRBJ2-2; 7 nucleotides line up with TRBD2. Germline V CDR1 and CDR2: SGHRS, YFSETQ. This CDR3 contains 15 residues. With V trimmed by 1 base and J by 7 bases, 7 bases remained unmatched. Here the CDR3 DNA reads TGCGCCAGCAGCTTGTCGGGGGGAACGGGCGGGGAGCTGTTTTTT. Protein sequence: CASSLSGGTGGELFF.

The chain recombines TRBV10-3 with TRBJ2-7; 10 nucleotides agree with TRBD2. Germline assignment: CDR1 ENHRY and CDR2 SYGVKD. The length of the CDR3 is 15 residues. V shed 4 bases and J 5 bases; nucleotides not matched to a gene: 8. The CDR3 is CAISVRGLAGDEQYF. DNA for the CDR3: TGTGCCATCAGTGTTAGGGGGCTAGCGGGAGACGAGCAGTACTTC.

The chain links TRBV7-9 to TRBJ1-2; D uncertain. From germline, CDR1 is SEHNR and CDR2 FQNEAQ (reference sequence). The CDR3 sequence is 16 residues long. V was trimmed by 8 bases and J by 3 bases, leaving 22 bases between them. CDR3 loop: CASPDPIIVRDYGYTF. The CDR3 DNA reads as TGTGCCAGCCCCGACCCCATAATAGTGAGGGACTATGGCTACACCTTC.

The chain combines TRBV18 with TRBJ2-2; maybe TRBD1 (5 bases). Germline loops: CDR1 KGHSH, CDR2 LQKENI. The CDR3 has 15 residues. V lost 0 bases to trimming and J lost 5 bases, with 10 bases between them. The chain's CDR3 is CASSPPGLGTGELFF. Here the CDR3 DNA reads TGTGCCAGCTCACCACCGGGGCTGGGAACCGGGGAGCTGTTTTTT.

This clone was seen a few times. As DNA, the CDR3 is TGCGCCAGCAGCTTGGTGGCTAGCATTGAGCAGTACTTC. It specifies CASSLVASIEQYF. V and J are TRBV5-1 and TRBJ2-7, with TRBD2 as a possible D gene (5 bases). CDR1 and CDR2 (germline): SGHRS, YFSETQ. This CDR3 contains 13 residues. Trimming stripped 0 bases from V and 7 bases from J, with 11 bases between.

The V call is TRBV5-5, the J call TRBJ2-5; TRBD2 is a possible D gene (6 bases). The germline gives CDR1 SGHKS, CDR2 YYEKEE (reference sequence). This CDR3 comprises 13 residues. V was clipped by 2 bases and J by 6 bases, with 11 bases between them. This CDR3 reads CASSFSGEQTQYF. Written as DNA, the CDR3 is TGTGCCAGCAGCTTTTCGGGGGAACAGACCCAGTACTTC. Supplemented by reference TRBV5-5 and TRBJ2-5, the full variable domain reads DAGVTQSPTHLIKTRGQQVTLRCSPISGHKSVSWYQQVLGQGPQFIFQYYEKEERGRGNFPDRFSARQFPNYSSELNVNALLLGDSALYLCASSFSGEQTQYFGPGTRLLVL.

The chain is built from TRBV19 and TRBJ2-1, with TRBD2 identical over 7 bases. Germline CDR1 reads LNHDA; CDR2 reads SQIVND (reference sequence). The CDR3 runs to 13 residues. V was clipped by 3 bases and J by 4 bases; unmatched bases: 0. The CDR3 reads CASSISGYNEQFF. For the CDR3, the DNA is TGTGCCAGTAGTATTAGCGGGTACAATGAGCAGTTCTTC.

The J gene is TRBJ1-2, the V gene TRBV6-2 or TRBV6-3; unclear D gene. In germline, CDR1 is MNHEY, CDR2 SVGEGT. V was clipped by 5 bases and J by 8 bases, with 12 bases between them. The length of the CDR3 is 12 residues. The CDR3: CASSPRVRGYTF. The CDR3 coding sequence is TGTGCCAGCAGTCCCCGGGTTCGGGGCTACACCTTC.

V is TRBV21-1 and J is TRBJ2-4; the table calls TRBD1, which could not be checked here. TRBV21-1 is a pseudogene segment. The CDR3 spans 14 residues. The CDR3 loop is CASREQLAKNIQYF. The CDR3 DNA reads as TGTGCCAGCAGAGAACAGCTAGCCAAAAACATTCAGTACTTC.

This clone was observed a single time. The chain joins TRBV7-9 to TRBJ2-1; TRBD2 agrees at 8 bases. J gave up 6 bases and V 6 bases, and 16 bases lay outside the gene matches. CDR1 SEHNR and CDR2 FQNEAQ come from the germline V gene (reference sequence). There are 17 residues in the CDR3. The CDR3: CASSSRGAVPSANEQFF. CDR3 sequence (DNA): TGTGCCAGCAGTTCGCGGGGGGCCGTCCCCTCGGCCAATGAGCAGTTCTTC.

V usage is TRBV7-9 and J usage is TRBJ2-2; 9 nucleotides line up with TRBD1. The germline gives CDR1 SEHNR, CDR2 FQNEAQ (reference sequence). This CDR3 has 15 amino acids. Germline trimming cut 1 base from V and 4 bases from J; bases unmatched to any gene: 1. The DNA for the CDR3 is TGTGCCAGCAGCTTAGGGACAGGGGTCACCGGGGAGCTGTTTTTT. It encodes CASSLGTGVTGELFF.

V usage is TRBV5-4 and J usage is TRBJ1-3, with D possibly TRBD1 on 6 matching bases. V was clipped by 4 bases and J by 2 bases, with 13 bases between them. CDR1 SGHNT and CDR2 YYREEE come from the germline V gene (reference sequence). The length of the CDR3 is 15 residues. CDR3 residues: CASSPGGDTGNTIYF. The CDR3 coding sequence is TGTGCCAGCAGCCCGGGGGGGGACACTGGAAACACCATATATTTT.

The gene calls are TRBV28 and TRBJ2-2; 8 bases are a match to TRBD1. Germline V gives CDR1 MDHEN, CDR2 SYDVKM. The CDR3 sequence is 15 residues long. After removal of 4 bases from V and 4 bases from J, the junction contained 5 bases not matched to a gene. The CDR3 loop reads CASSSPGQATGELFF. DNA for the CDR3: TGTGCCAGCAGTTCACCGGGACAGGCCACCGGGGAGCTGTTTTTT. Full variable domain (missing parts from reference TRBV28 and TRBJ2-2): DVKVTQSSRYLVKRTGEKVFLECVQDMDHENMFWYRQDPGLGLRLIYFSYDVKMKEKGDIPEGYSVSREKKERFSLILESASTNQTSMYLCASSSPGQATGELFFGEGSRLTVL.

Only a few counts were recorded for this clone. This chain links TRBV5-4 with TRBJ1-6, with D possibly TRBD1 on 5 matching bases. With 0 bases removed from V and 1 base from J, the gap between germline ends came to 5 bases. Germline V gene data show CDR1 as SGHNT and CDR2 as YYREEE (reference sequence). The CDR3 has 15 amino acids. This CDR3 is CASSLEGSYNSPLHF. For the CDR3, the DNA is TGTGCCAGCAGCTTGGAGGGGTCCTATAATTCACCCCTCCACTTT. The full variable domain, completed using reference TRBV5-4 and TRBJ1-6, is ETGVTQSPTHLIKTRGQQVTLRCSSQSGHNTVSWYQQALGQGPQFIFQYYREEENGRGNFPPRFSGLQFPNYSSELNVNALELDDSALYLCASSLEGSYNSPLHFGNGTRLTVT.

This chain links TRBV5-1 with TRBJ2-1; 13 positions match TRBD2. With 4 bases clipped from V and 0 bases from J, the junction kept 13 bases outside the gene matches. This CDR3 region has 20 residues. Germline V gene sequence: CDR1 SGHRS, CDR2 YFSETQ. CDR3: CASSARGLAGAKSSYNEQFF. As DNA, the CDR3 is TGCGCCAGCAGCGCGAGAGGACTAGCGGGGGCGAAAAGCTCCTACAATGAGCAGTTCTTC.

The rearrangement links TRBV6-2 or TRBV6-3 to TRBJ2-7, with 14 positions matching TRBD2. Losses at the gene ends were 5 bases for V and 12 bases for J; bases not matched to a gene: 9. This CDR3 has 14 amino acids. Germline V gene lookup returns CDR1 MNHEY and CDR2 SVGEGT. As DNA, the CDR3 is TGTGCCAGCAGTCACGGACTAGCGGGGGGAACCCCGTACTTC. Its translation is CASSHGLAGGTPYF.

V gene TRBV25-1 combines with J gene TRBJ1-4; D is possibly TRBD1 (5 bases). The V end lost 8 bases, the J end lost 8 bases, and 18 bases lay between the germline ends. This CDR3 is 14 amino acids long. Germline V gene sequence: CDR1 MGHDK, CDR2 SYGVNS. CDR3 bases: TGTGCCAGCGGCCGGGACGGGGGAAGAGAAAAACTGTTTTTT. This codes for CASGRDGGREKLFF.